Presented here are 32 T cell receptor beta chains from one specimen sequenced in a study of CD8+ T cells in alopecia areata. Sequencing used cDNA as its template, made by extracting RNA and reverse transcribing it. Only in-frame clones appear in the TCRdb table, and some are missing; sequencing was by immunoSEQ multiplex PCR. The data hold 150,000 to 200,000 clones, with approximately 59% observed a single time. The source material was CD4+ T cells sorted from blood, sampled at week 0. The receptors were sampled from a human donor with alopecia areata.

Comment on this clone: Distinct nucleotide sequences in the sample also encode this CDR3. V gene TRBV30 combines with J gene TRBJ2-3; D perhaps matches TRBD1 (6 bases). V dropped 3 bases and J dropped 5 bases, with 9 bases sitting between them. The CDR3 runs to 12 residues. Germline lookup yields CDR1 GTSNPN and CDR2 SVGIG (reference sequence). The CDR3, as DNA: TGTGCCTGGAGCGCACAGGGAGATACGCAGTATTTT. It is translated as CAWSAQGDTQYF.

The chain employs TRBV30 and TRBJ1-2; D perhaps matches TRBD1 (6 bases). CDR1 and CDR2 from the germline V gene are GTSNPN and SVGIG (reference sequence). This CDR3 has 13 residues. With 3 bases removed from V and 1 base from J, the gap between germline ends came to 9 bases. The CDR3 region has the DNA TGTGCCTGGAGCCGGACAGATAACTATGGCTACACCTTC. Translation: CAWSRTDNYGYTF.

This chain links TRBV27 with TRBJ1-4; D is undetermined. There are 15 residues in the CDR3. The germline CDR1 and CDR2 sequences are MNHEY and SMNVEV (reference sequence). The V gene lost 5 bases and the J gene lost 6 bases, with 16 bases spanning the gap. CDR3 loop: CASSPIWVRDEKLFF. The CDR3 coding sequence is TGTGCCAGCAGTCCTATCTGGGTGAGGGATGAAAAACTGTTTTTT.

This clone was detected a few times. The chain combines TRBV2 with TRBJ2-5, with 9 bases lining up with TRBD1. V was clipped by 2 bases and J by 8 bases; unmatched bases: 3. The CDR3 runs 13 residues. Germline V CDR1 and CDR2: SNHLY, FYNNEI. DNA for the CDR3: TGTGCCAGCAGTGAACAGGGACAGGGCACCCAGTACTTC. Its translation is CASSEQGQGTQYF.

This clone has a count of ten or more. This sequence joins TRBV7-2 and TRBJ2-7; D not resolved. CDR3 length equals 11 residues. V was shortened by 5 bases and J by 3 bases, with 5 bases between the two germline ends. CDR1 SGHTA and CDR2 FQGNSA come from the germline V gene. The CDR3 protein is CASSRLYEQYF. For the CDR3, the DNA is TGTGCCAGCAGCCGCCTCTACGAGCAGTACTTC.

This sequence joins TRBV2 and TRBJ1-5; D not resolved. CDR1 is SNHLY, CDR2 FYNNEI, per germline. The CDR3 totals 12 residues. With 6 bases removed from V and 7 bases from J, the gap between germline ends came to 10 bases. CDR3: CASRGVEQPQHF. The CDR3 bases are TGTGCCAGCAGGGGAGTAGAACAGCCCCAGCATTTT. Combining the CDR3 with reference TRBV2 and TRBJ1-5 gives the whole variable domain EPEVTQTPSHQVTQMGQEVILRCVPISNHLYFYWYRQILGQKVEFLVSFYNNEISEKSEIFDDQFSVERPDGSNFTLKIRSTKLEDSAMYFCASRGVEQPQHFGDGTRLSIL.

As DNA, the CDR3 is TGTGCCAGCAGCCAAGATCGGGGACGGAGCTCCTATAATTCACCCCTCCACTTT. Its protein is CASSQDRGRSSYNSPLHF. The chain joins TRBV14 to TRBJ1-6, with a tentative D call TRBD1 (5 bases). The V gene lost 0 bases and the J gene lost 0 bases, with 12 bases spanning the gap. The germline CDR1 and CDR2 sequences are SGHDN and FVKESK. The CDR3 covers 18 residues.

This clone has more than one count but fewer than ten. V usage is TRBV5-6 and J usage is TRBJ1-2; no reliable D call. Germline V gene sequence: CDR1 SGHDT, CDR2 YYEEEE. The CDR3 runs 14 residues. Between the trimmed V and J ends, which lost 2 bases and 4 bases, there was a span of 12 bases. The CDR3 nucleotides are TGTGCCAGCAGCTTCGGCAGGCTAGGCTATGGCTACACCTTC. Encoded protein: CASSFGRLGYGYTF.

The V and J genes are TRBV5-1 and TRBJ2-7; 10 nucleotides match TRBD1. The CDR3 totals 15 residues. The germline gives CDR1 SGHRS, CDR2 YFSETQ. Trimming cost V 4 bases and J 5 bases; bases outside gene matches: 9. CDR3 DNA: TGCGCCAGCAGCCGACCGGGACAGGGGAGGAACGAGCAGTACTTC. This translates into CASSRPGQGRNEQYF.

V usage is TRBV7-3 and J usage is TRBJ2-5, with a possible D match to TRBD2 (5 bases). CDR1 is SGHTA and CDR2 is FQGTGA in the germline V gene. The germline V and J ends were trimmed by 0 bases and 4 bases, with 6 bases remaining between them. This CDR3 has 13 amino acids. The CDR3 is CASSLTSAETQYF. The CDR3, as DNA: TGTGCCAGCAGCTTAACTAGCGCAGAGACCCAGTACTTC. Complete variable domain (other parts from reference TRBV7-3 and TRBJ2-5): GAGVSQTPSNKVTEKGKYVELRCDPISGHTALYWYRQSLGQGPEFLIYFQGTGAADDSGLPNDRFFAVRPEGSVSTLKIQRTERGDSAVYLCASSLTSAETQYFGPGTRLLVL.

The J gene is TRBJ2-3, the V gene TRBV4-2; TRBD2 agrees at 8 bases. J lost 0 bases, V lost 0 bases, and 8 bases had no gene match. The CDR3 contains 18 residues. The germline V gene has CDR1 LGHNA and CDR2 YNFKEQ. The CDR3 nucleotides are TGTGCCAGCAGCCAAGACCACCAGCGGGGGACAAGCACAGATACGCAGTATTTT. This codes for CASSQDHQRGTSTDTQYF.

The chain recombines TRBV15 with TRBJ1-1, with D unresolved. Germline loops: CDR1 LNHNV, CDR2 YYDKDF (reference sequence). V lost 5 bases to trimming and J lost 1 base, with 14 bases between them. The CDR3 extends over 15 amino acids. This CDR3 reads CATSSDGRWNTEAFF. The CDR3 DNA reads TGTGCCACCAGCTCAGACGGACGGTGGAACACTGAAGCTTTCTTT.

The gene calls are TRBV30 and TRBJ1-2; 7 nucleotides align to TRBD1. Germline V lookup: CDR1 GTSNPN, CDR2 SVGIG (reference sequence). Germline trimming cut 3 bases from V and 0 bases from J; bases unmatched to any gene: 4. The CDR3 runs to 14 residues. CDR3 bases: TGTGCCTGGAGGGGGGACAGTCCTAACTATGGCTACACCTTC. Its protein is CAWRGDSPNYGYTF.

This sequence joins TRBV30 and TRBJ1-2; no firm D call. CDR1 GTSNPN and CDR2 SVGIG come from the germline V gene (reference sequence). Trimming pared 3 bases from V and 0 bases from J, leaving 11 bases between. The CDR3 loop spans 14 amino acids. DNA for the CDR3: TGTGCCTGGAGACGGCAACGAGCTAACTATGGCTACACCTTC. Translated: CAWRRQRANYGYTF.

J is TRBJ2-5 and V is TRBV25-1; no clear D gene. This CDR3 region has 12 residues. V lost 3 bases, J lost 4 bases, and 6 bases lay in between. The germline gives CDR1 MGHDK, CDR2 SYGVNS. CDR3 in DNA: TGTGCCAGCAGTGATCTTCTAGAGACCCAGTACTTC. This translates into CASSDLLETQYF.

This clone was counted a few times. The J gene is TRBJ1-1, the V gene TRBV29-1; no definite D call. CDR1 is SQVTM, CDR2 ANQGSEA, per germline. Between the trimmed V and J ends, which lost 4 bases and 0 bases, there was a span of 9 bases. This CDR3 is 13 amino acids long. CDR3 DNA: TGCAGCGTTGTAACACGTATGAACACTGAAGCTTTCTTT. Encoded protein: CSVVTRMNTEAFF.

This clone has just a few counts. V is TRBV2 and J is TRBJ2-1; 7 bases fit TRBD2. Germline V gives CDR1 SNHLY, CDR2 FYNNEI. J was trimmed by 3 bases and V by 7 bases; bases with no gene match: 12. This CDR3 is 16 amino acids long. The CDR3, as DNA: TGTGCCAGCACCCTGAAGTTGCGGGGGTTCTACAATGAGCAGTTCTTC. It translates to CASTLKLRGFYNEQFF.

J is TRBJ1-5 and V is TRBV10-3, with D tentatively TRBD1 (5 bases). V lost 3 bases and J 0 bases, leaving 9 bases between the germline ends. The CDR3 sequence is 15 residues long. Germline V gene sequence: CDR1 ENHRY, CDR2 SYGVKD. CDR3 in amino acids: CAISEGDNSNQPQHF. In nucleotides, the CDR3 is TGTGCCATCAGTGAAGGGGATAATAGCAATCAGCCCCAGCATTTT.

This clone was counted a few times. The CDR3 here is CSVDSIRLAGGLETQYF. In DNA, the CDR3 is TGCAGCGTTGACTCGATCAGACTAGCGGGGGGCTTGGAGACCCAGTACTTC. The chain carries TRBV29-1 and TRBJ2-5; TRBD2 aligns across 13 bases. Trimming at V came to 3 bases and at J to 5 bases, leaving 12 bases not matched to a gene. From germline, CDR1 is SQVTM and CDR2 ANQGSEA. The CDR3 contains 17 residues.

The chain carries TRBV18 and TRBJ2-7; tentatively, D is TRBD1 (6 bases). Germline loops: CDR1 KGHSH, CDR2 LQKENI. Deletions cut 4 bases from V and 7 bases from J, with 20 bases between. The CDR3 is 15 amino acids. The CDR3, as DNA: TGTGCCAGCTCACGAGAACTACCACAGGGAAGTGAGCAGTACTTC. This codes for CASSRELPQGSEQYF.

The rearrangement uses TRBV29-1 and TRBJ2-5; 8 bases are a match to TRBD2. After removal of 6 bases from V and 5 bases from J, the junction contained 2 bases not matched to a gene. Germline CDR1 reads SQVTM; CDR2 reads ANQGSEA. CDR3 size: 11 residues. The CDR3 nucleotides read TGCAGCGTAGCGGGGGTCGAGACCCAGTACTTC. It is translated as CSVAGVETQYF.

V and J are TRBV5-1 and TRBJ2-3; D gene uncertain. CDR3 length: 13 residues. The germline gives CDR1 SGHRS, CDR2 YFSETQ. With 0 bases removed from V and 4 bases from J, the gap between germline ends came to 6 bases. DNA for the CDR3: TGCGCCAGCAGCTTGGCCGCATCAGATACGCAGTATTTT. Its translation is CASSLAASDTQYF.

This chain links TRBV30 with TRBJ2-3, with TRBD1 matching over 9 bases. The germline CDR1 and CDR2 sequences are GTSNPN and SVGIG (reference sequence). The CDR3 consists of 14 residues. V shed 7 bases and J 2 bases; nucleotides not matched to a gene: 7. This CDR3 is CALGQGGNTDTQYF. Here the CDR3 DNA reads TGTGCCTTGGGACAGGGCGGCAACACAGATACGCAGTATTTT.

This clone occurred a few times. The rearrangement joins TRBV29-1 to TRBJ1-1; 7 nucleotides align to TRBD1. Germline V CDR1 and CDR2: SQVTM, ANQGSEA. The CDR3 is made up of 12 amino acids. V shed 2 bases and J 11 bases; nucleotides not matched to a gene: 8. CDR3 sequence: CSVETRQGRAFF. The CDR3 DNA is TGCAGCGTTGAAACTCGACAGGGTAGGGCTTTCTTT. Supplemented by reference TRBV29-1 and TRBJ1-1, the full variable domain reads SAVISQKPSRDICQRGTSLTIQCQVDSQVTMMFWYRQQPGQSLTLIATANQGSEATYESGFVIDKFPISRPNLTFSTLTVSNMSPEDSSIYLCSVETRQGRAFFGQGTRLTVV.

V usage is TRBV18 and J usage is TRBJ1-1; tentative D call: TRBD1 (5 bases). The CDR3 has 13 amino acids. Germline assignment: CDR1 KGHSH and CDR2 LQKENI. Trimming shortened V by 5 bases and J by 2 bases, and 9 bases separated the two germline ends. The CDR3 DNA is TGTGCCAGCTCATCAGACAGAAACACTGAAGCTTTCTTT. This gives the protein CASSSDRNTEAFF.

The rearrangement links TRBV4-1 to TRBJ1-1; 7 bases are shared with TRBD1. CDR1 is MGHRA and CDR2 is YSYEKL in the germline V gene. The CDR3 is made up of 14 amino acids. Trimming removed 5 bases from V and 4 bases from J; junction bases left unmatched: 7. This CDR3 is CASSYQGVGTEAFF. The CDR3 DNA follows: TGCGCCAGCAGCTACCAGGGGGTGGGCACTGAAGCTTTCTTT.

This chain connects TRBV6-6 to TRBJ1-1; D not resolved. The V gene lost 0 bases and the J gene lost 10 bases, with 6 bases spanning the gap. CDR1 and CDR2 from the germline V gene are MNHNY and SVGAGI (reference sequence). The CDR3 extends over 11 amino acids. CDR3 DNA sequence: TGTGCCAGCAGTTACTCGTATAGAGCTTTCTTT. As protein: CASSYSYRAFF.

The V call is TRBV29-1, the J call TRBJ2-7, with D possibly matching TRBD2 (6 bases). Germline CDR1 SQVTM, CDR2 ANQGSEA. Trimming shortened V by 5 bases and J by 1 base, and 15 bases separated the two germline ends. CDR3 length equals 14 residues. The CDR3 protein is CSVRDGGLSYEQYF. DNA of the CDR3: TGCAGCGTTCGGGACGGGGGTTTATCCTACGAGCAGTACTTC.

The chain uses TRBV29-1 and TRBJ2-5; either TRBD1 or TRBD2 may fit D (5 bases each). This CDR3 is 15 amino acids long. The V gene's germline CDR1 is SQVTM and CDR2 ANQGSEA. Trimming removed 6 bases from V and 4 bases from J, with 21 bases in between. CDR3: CSVVGLSEGPETQYF. CDR3 nucleotides: TGCAGCGTGGTGGGGCTGAGTGAGGGCCCAGAGACCCAGTACTTC.

The CDR3 DNA reads TGTGCTAGTGGACCCCCTGATCAGCCCCAGCATTTT. Translating gives CASGPPDQPQHF. The V and J genes are TRBV12-5 and TRBJ1-5; the D is unclear. Germline V gene sequence: CDR1 LGHNT, CDR2 FRNRAP. V was clipped by 6 bases and J by 5 bases, with 8 bases between them. The CDR3 is made up of 12 amino acids.

The rearrangement links TRBV4-2 to TRBJ2-3; no reliable D call. V was pared by 0 bases and J by 11 bases, with 12 bases between. Germline CDR1 reads LGHNA; CDR2 reads YNFKEQ. This CDR3 has 13 residues. This chain's CDR3 is CASSQEERGKQYF. The CDR3 DNA reads as TGTGCCAGCAGCCAAGAAGAGCGTGGCAAGCAGTATTTT.

The chain couples TRBV4-1 to TRBJ1-6, with D perhaps TRBD1 (5 bases). Germline loops: CDR1 MGHRA, CDR2 YSYEKL. The CDR3 contains 13 residues. Trimming stripped 1 base from V and 9 bases from J, with 7 bases between. The CDR3 DNA reads TGCGCCAGCAGCCAAGCGGGGCCTTCACCCCTCCACTTT. This sequence encodes CASSQAGPSPLHF.